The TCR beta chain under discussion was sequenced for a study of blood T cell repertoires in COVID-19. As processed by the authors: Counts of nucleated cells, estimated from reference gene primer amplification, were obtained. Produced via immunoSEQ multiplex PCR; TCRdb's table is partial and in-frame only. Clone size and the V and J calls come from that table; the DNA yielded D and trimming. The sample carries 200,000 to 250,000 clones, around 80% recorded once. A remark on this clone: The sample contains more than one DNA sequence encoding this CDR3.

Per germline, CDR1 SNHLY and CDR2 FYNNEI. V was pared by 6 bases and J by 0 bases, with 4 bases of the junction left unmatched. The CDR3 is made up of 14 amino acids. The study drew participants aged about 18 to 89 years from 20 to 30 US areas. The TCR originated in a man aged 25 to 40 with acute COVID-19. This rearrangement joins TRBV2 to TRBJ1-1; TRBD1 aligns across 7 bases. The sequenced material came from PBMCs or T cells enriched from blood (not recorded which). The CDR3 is CASSGTALNTEAFF. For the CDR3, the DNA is TGTGCCAGCAGCGGGACAGCCCTGAACACTGAAGCTTTCTTT. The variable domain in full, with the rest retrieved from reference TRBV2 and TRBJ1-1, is EPEVTQTPSHQVTQMGQEVILRCVPISNHLYFYWYRQILGQKVEFLVSFYNNEISEKSEIFDDQFSVERPDGSNFTLKIRSTKLEDSAMYFCASSGTALNTEAFFGQGTRLTVV.